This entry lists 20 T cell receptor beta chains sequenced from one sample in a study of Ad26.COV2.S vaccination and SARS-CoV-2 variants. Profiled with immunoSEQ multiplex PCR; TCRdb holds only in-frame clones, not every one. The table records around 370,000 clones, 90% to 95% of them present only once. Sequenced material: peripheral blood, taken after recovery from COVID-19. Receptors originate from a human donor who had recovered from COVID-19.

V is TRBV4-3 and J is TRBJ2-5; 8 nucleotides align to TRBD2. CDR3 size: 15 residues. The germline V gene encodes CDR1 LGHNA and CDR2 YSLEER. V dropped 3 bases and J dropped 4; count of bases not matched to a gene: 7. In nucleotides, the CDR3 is TGCGCCAGCAGCCAGGACGGACTAGCCCGAGAGACCCAGTACTTC. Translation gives CASSQDGLARETQYF.

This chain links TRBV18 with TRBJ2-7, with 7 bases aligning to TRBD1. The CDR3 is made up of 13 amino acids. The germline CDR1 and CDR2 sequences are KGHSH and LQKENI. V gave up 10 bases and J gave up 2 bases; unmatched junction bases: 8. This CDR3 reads CATRRQGPYEQYF. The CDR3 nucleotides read TGTGCCACTCGTCGACAGGGACCCTACGAGCAGTACTTC.

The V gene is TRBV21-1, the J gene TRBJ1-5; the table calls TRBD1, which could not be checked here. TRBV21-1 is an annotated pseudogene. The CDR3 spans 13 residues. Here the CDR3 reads CASSGTGHQPQHF. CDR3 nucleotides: TGTGCCTCCTCGGGGACAGGCCATCAGCCCCAGCATTTT.

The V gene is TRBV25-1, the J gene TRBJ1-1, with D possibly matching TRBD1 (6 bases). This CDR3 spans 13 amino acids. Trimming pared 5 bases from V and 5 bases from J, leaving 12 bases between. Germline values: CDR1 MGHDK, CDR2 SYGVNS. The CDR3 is CASSSGARTEAFF. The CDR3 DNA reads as TGTGCCAGCAGTTCAGGGGCGAGGACTGAAGCTTTCTTT.

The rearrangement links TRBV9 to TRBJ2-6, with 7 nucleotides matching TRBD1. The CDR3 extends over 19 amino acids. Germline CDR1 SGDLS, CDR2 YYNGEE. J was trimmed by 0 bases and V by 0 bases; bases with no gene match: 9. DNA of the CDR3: TGTGCCAGCAGCGTAGCTAGACAGGGAAACGACTCTGGGGCCAACGTCCTGACTTTC. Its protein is CASSVARQGNDSGANVLTF. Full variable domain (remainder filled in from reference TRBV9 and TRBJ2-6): DSGVTQTPKHLITATGQRVTLRCSPRSGDLSVYWYQQSLDQGLQFLIQYYNGEERAKGNILERFSAQQFPDLHSELNLSSLELGDSALYFCASSVARQGNDSGANVLTFGAGSRLTVL.

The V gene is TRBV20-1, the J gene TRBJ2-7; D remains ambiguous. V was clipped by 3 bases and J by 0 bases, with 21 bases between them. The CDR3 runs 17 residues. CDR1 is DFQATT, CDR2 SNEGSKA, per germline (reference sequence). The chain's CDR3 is CSASSADWRHSSYEQYF. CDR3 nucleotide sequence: TGCAGTGCTAGTTCTGCGGATTGGAGACATAGCTCCTACGAGCAGTACTTC.

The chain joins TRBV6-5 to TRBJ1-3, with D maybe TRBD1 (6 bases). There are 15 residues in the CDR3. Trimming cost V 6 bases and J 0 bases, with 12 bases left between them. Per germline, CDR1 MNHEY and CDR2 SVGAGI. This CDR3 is CASSQTGLSGNTIYF. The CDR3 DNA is TGTGCCAGCAGCCAGACAGGCCTCTCTGGAAACACCATATATTTT.

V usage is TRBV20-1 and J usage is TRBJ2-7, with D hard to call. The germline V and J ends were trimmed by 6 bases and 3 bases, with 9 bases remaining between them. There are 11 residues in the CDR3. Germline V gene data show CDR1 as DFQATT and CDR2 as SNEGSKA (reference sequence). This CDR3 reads CSAALGYEQYF. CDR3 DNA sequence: TGCAGTGCCGCATTGGGCTACGAGCAGTACTTC.

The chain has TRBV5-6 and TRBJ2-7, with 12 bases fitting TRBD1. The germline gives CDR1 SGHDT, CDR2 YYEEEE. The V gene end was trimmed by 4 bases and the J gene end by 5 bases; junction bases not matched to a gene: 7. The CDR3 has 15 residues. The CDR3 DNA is TGTGCCAGCAGCCCCGGGACAGGGGGCCTCAACGAGCAGTACTTC. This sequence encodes CASSPGTGGLNEQYF.

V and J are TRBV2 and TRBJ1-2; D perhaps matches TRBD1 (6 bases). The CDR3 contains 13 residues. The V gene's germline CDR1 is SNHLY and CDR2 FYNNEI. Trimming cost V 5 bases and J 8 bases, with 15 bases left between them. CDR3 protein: CASSRTETGGYTF. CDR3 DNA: TGTGCCAGCAGTCGGACAGAGACGGGGGGCTACACCTTC.

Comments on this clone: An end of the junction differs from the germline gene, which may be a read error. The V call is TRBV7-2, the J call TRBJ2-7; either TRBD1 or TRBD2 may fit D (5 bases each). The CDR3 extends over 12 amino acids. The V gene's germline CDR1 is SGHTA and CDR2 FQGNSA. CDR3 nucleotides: TGTGCCAGCAGCCGGGACGGTCCAGAGCGGTACTTC. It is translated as CASSRDGPERYF.

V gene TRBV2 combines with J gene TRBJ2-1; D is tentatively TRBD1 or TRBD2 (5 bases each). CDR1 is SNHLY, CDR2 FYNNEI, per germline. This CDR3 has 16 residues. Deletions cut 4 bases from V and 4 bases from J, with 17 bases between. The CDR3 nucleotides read TGTGCCAGCAGTGTTCTCCACGGGGACCTGTACAATGAGCAGTTCTTC. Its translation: CASSVLHGDLYNEQFF. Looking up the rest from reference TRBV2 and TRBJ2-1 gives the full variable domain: EPEVTQTPSHQVTQMGQEVILRCVPISNHLYFYWYRQILGQKVEFLVSFYNNEISEKSEIFDDQFSVERPDGSNFTLKIRSTKLEDSAMYFCASSVLHGDLYNEQFFGPGTRLTVL.

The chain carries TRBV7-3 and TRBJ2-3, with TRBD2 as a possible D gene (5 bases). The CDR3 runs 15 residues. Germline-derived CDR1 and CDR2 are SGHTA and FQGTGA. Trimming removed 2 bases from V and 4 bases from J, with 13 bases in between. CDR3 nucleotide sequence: TGTGCCAGCAGCTTATCGGGATGGCAGGCAGATACGCAGTATTTT. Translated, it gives CASSLSGWQADTQYF.

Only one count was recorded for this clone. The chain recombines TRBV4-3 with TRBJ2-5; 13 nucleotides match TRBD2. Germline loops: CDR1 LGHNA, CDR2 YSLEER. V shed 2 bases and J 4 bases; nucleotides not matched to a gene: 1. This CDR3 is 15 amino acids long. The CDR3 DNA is TGCGCCAGCAGCCAACGACTAGCGGGGGGAGAGACCCAGTACTTC. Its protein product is CASSQRLAGGETQYF.

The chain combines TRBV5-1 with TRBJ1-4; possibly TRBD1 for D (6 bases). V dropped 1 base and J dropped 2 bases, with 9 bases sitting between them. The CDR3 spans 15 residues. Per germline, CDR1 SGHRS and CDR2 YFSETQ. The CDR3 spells CASSLKRGTNEKLFF. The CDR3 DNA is TGCGCCAGCAGCTTGAAAAGGGGGACTAATGAAAAACTGTTTTTT.

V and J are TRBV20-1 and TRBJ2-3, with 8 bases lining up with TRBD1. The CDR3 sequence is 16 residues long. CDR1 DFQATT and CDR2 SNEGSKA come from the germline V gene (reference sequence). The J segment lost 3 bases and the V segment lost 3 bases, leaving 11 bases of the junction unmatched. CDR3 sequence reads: CSASYPRQGPTDTQYF. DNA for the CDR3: TGCAGTGCTAGTTATCCCAGACAGGGGCCGACAGATACGCAGTATTTT.

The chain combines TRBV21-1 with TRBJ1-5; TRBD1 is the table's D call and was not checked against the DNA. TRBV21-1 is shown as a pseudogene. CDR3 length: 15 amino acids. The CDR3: CASSGGGGNGQPQHF. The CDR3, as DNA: TGTGCCAGCAGCGGAGGAGGGGGCAACGGCCAGCCCCAGCATTTT.

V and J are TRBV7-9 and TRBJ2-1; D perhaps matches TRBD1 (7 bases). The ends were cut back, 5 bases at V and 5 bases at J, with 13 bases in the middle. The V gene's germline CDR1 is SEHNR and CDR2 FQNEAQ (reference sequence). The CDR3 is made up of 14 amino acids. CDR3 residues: CASSLQGGHNEQFF. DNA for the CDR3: TGTGCCAGCAGCCTTCAGGGGGGACACAATGAGCAGTTCTTC.

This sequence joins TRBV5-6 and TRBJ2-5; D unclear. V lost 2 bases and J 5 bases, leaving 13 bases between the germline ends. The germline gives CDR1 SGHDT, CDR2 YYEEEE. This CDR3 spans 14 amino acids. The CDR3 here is CASSFYFSLETQYF. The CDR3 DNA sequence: TGTGCCAGCAGCTTTTACTTCTCTCTGGAGACCCAGTACTTC.

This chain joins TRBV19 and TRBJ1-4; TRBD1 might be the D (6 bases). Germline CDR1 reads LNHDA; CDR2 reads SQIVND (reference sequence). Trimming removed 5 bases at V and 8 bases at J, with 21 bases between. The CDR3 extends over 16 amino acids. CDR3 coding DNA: TGTGCCAGTAGTCCCCAACGACAGGCTCGGAGCGAAAAACTGTTTTTT. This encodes CASSPQRQARSEKLFF.